This T cell receptor (beta chain) was obtained from a study of PD-1 blockade in classical Hodgkin lymphoma. Regarding the study as a whole: Underlying causes for the observed repertoire differences were not defined, possibly disease activity or prior therapy.

The assay was immunoSEQ multiplex PCR, and TCRdb's table has in-frame clones only and misses some. The top ten clones hold approximately 10% of a sample with 35,000 to 45,000 clones, approximately 87% of them seen once. All the patients suffered relapse after autologous stem cell transplantation, and brentuximab vedotin exposure differed. Best overall response was complete response, partial response or progressive disease in these relapsed/refractory classical Hodgkin lymphoma patients. The length of the CDR3 is 13 residues. With 4 bases removed from V and 3 bases from J, the gap between germline ends came to 6 bases. Looked up from germline, CDR1 is SGHNT and CDR2 is YENEEA. On this clone: Its antigen is currently unknown.

The sequences come from peripheral blood mononuclear cells (PBMCs), collected at baseline. The clonotype originates from a human donor with classical Hodgkin lymphoma. This sequence joins TRBV11-3 and TRBJ2-2; no clear D gene. The CDR3 DNA follows: TGTGCCAGCAGCTCCTCCTACACCGGGGAGCTGTTTTTT. It specifies CASSSSYTGELFF.